A single sample is the source of the 19 T cell receptor beta chains below, sequenced in a study of glioma-infiltrating T cells after dendritic cell vaccination. This table comes from immunoSEQ multiplex PCR, and its TCRdb copy is limited to in-frame clones, with some not included. Of about 82,000 clones listed, roughly 89% are singletons. This sample comprised blood, obtained before dendritic cell vaccination. These receptors originate from a human donor with glioblastoma.

The chain combines TRBV29-1 with TRBJ1-1, with 9 bases matching TRBD1. The CDR3 extends over 14 amino acids. From germline, CDR1 is SQVTM and CDR2 ANQGSEA. The J segment lost 7 bases and the V segment lost 7 bases, leaving 13 bases of the junction unmatched. The CDR3 DNA is TGCAGCGCATCAACAGGGACAGGGAATGATGAAGCTTTCTTT. Its translation: CSASTGTGNDEAFF. Full variable domain (missing parts from reference TRBV29-1 and TRBJ1-1): SAVISQKPSRDICQRGTSLTIQCQVDSQVTMMFWYRQQPGQSLTLIATANQGSEATYESGFVIDKFPISRPNLTFSTLTVSNMSPEDSSIYLCSASTGTGNDEAFFGQGTRLTVV.

This clone came up once. The chain has TRBV9 and TRBJ1-1; D is ambiguous. The CDR3 sequence is 14 residues long. The V gene lost 1 base and the J gene lost 0 bases, with 7 bases spanning the gap. Germline V gene lookup returns CDR1 SGDLS and CDR2 YYNGEE. Here the CDR3 reads CASSVTSMNTEAFF. For the CDR3, the DNA is TGTGCCAGCAGCGTAACGAGCATGAACACTGAAGCTTTCTTT. Drawing the rest from reference TRBV9 and TRBJ1-1, the complete variable domain is DSGVTQTPKHLITATGQRVTLRCSPRSGDLSVYWYQQSLDQGLQFLIQYYNGEERAKGNILERFSAQQFPDLHSELNLSSLELGDSALYFCASSVTSMNTEAFFGQGTRLTVV.

The chain is built from TRBV19 and TRBJ2-7; 7 nucleotides agree with TRBD1. The CDR3 spans 14 residues. The germline V gene encodes CDR1 LNHDA and CDR2 SQIVND (reference sequence). The J segment lost 2 bases and the V segment lost 8 bases, leaving 9 bases of the junction unmatched. The CDR3 nucleotides are TGTGCCAGTTCGCCCGGGGACAGAGCCTACGAGCAGTACTTC. Residues: CASSPGDRAYEQYF.

The chain joins TRBV19 to TRBJ2-1, with D tentatively TRBD1 (5 bases). This CDR3 region has 15 residues. The V end lost 4 bases, the J end lost 0 bases, and 10 bases lay between the germline ends. From germline, CDR1 is LNHDA and CDR2 SQIVND (reference sequence). This CDR3 is CASSTSQGSYNEQFF. The DNA for the CDR3 is TGTGCCAGTAGTACCTCTCAGGGCTCCTACAATGAGCAGTTCTTC.

The CDR3 DNA is TGTGCCAGTAGGCTAGGACAGGGGATCTACAATGAGCAGTTCTTC. Its translation: CASRLGQGIYNEQFF. J is TRBJ2-1 and V is TRBV19; 9 nucleotides line up with TRBD1. V lost 6 bases to trimming and J lost 3 bases; unmatched junction nucleotides: 6. Germline V gives CDR1 LNHDA, CDR2 SQIVND (reference sequence). This CDR3 is 15 amino acids long.

This chain uses TRBV19 with TRBJ2-2; D is ambiguous. The germline V gene has CDR1 LNHDA and CDR2 SQIVND (reference sequence). V lost 4 bases and J 0 bases, leaving 6 bases between the germline ends. The CDR3 contains 14 residues. The CDR3 nucleotides read TGTGCCAGTAGTACTGCGGCGAACACCGGGGAGCTGTTTTTT. Amino acid sequence: CASSTAANTGELFF.

The chain recombines TRBV7-6 with TRBJ2-3; the D gene is possibly TRBD2 (5 bases). The germline V gene has CDR1 SGHVS and CDR2 FNYEAQ. V lost 4 bases to trimming and J lost 1 base, with 15 bases between them. The CDR3 runs 16 residues. The CDR3 is CASSSIGSLGTDTQYF. The CDR3 DNA reads as TGTGCCAGCAGCTCGATAGGGAGTTTGGGCACAGATACGCAGTATTTT.

The chain joins TRBV7-9 to TRBJ2-1; TRBD2 might be the D (5 bases). This CDR3 has 17 amino acids. V lost 5 bases, J lost 1 base, and 18 bases lay in between. From germline, CDR1 is SEHNR and CDR2 FQNEAQ (reference sequence). The CDR3: CASSLRVATISYNEQFF. The CDR3 region has the DNA TGTGCCAGCAGCCTAAGGGTTGCGACTATTTCCTACAATGAGCAGTTCTTC. Combining the CDR3 with reference TRBV7-9 and TRBJ2-1 gives the whole variable domain DTGVSQNPRHKITKRGQNVTFRCDPISEHNRLYWYRQTLGQGPEFLTYFQNEAQLEKSRLLSDRFSAERPKGSFSTLEIQRTEQGDSAMYLCASSLRVATISYNEQFFGPGTRLTVL.

This clone has just one count. V gene TRBV27 combines with J gene TRBJ2-7, with D maybe TRBD1 (6 bases). CDR3 length: 14 amino acids. Trimming cost V 6 bases and J 1 base, with 13 bases left between them. CDR1 and CDR2 (germline): MNHEY, SMNVEV (reference sequence). The CDR3 sequence: CASSINRDSYEQYF. The CDR3 DNA reads TGTGCCAGCAGCATAAACAGGGATTCCTACGAGCAGTACTTC.

V gene TRBV10-3 combines with J gene TRBJ2-5; 12 bases match TRBD2. The CDR3 has 17 residues. Trimming at V came to 3 bases and at J to 1 base, leaving 6 bases not matched to a gene. Germline loops: CDR1 ENHRY, CDR2 SYGVKD. The CDR3 DNA sequence: TGTGCCATCAGTGACGCGGGACTAGCGGGCTCCCAAGAGACCCAGTACTTC. It encodes CAISDAGLAGSQETQYF.

The chain joins TRBV23-1 to TRBJ1-1, with D possibly being TRBD1 (5 bases). TRBV23-1 is recorded as an ORF, its role being uncertain. This CDR3 is built from 13 residues. V was shortened by 3 bases and J by 7 bases, with 12 bases between the two germline ends. The CDR3 DNA reads TGCGCCAGCAGTCAGTCGGGACTCGATGAAGCTTTCTTT. Translation gives CASSQSGLDEAFF.

This chain links TRBV30 with TRBJ2-7; a possible D gene is TRBD2 (6 bases). Trimming removed 1 base at V and 2 bases at J, with 9 bases between. The CDR3 has 13 residues. Germline assignment: CDR1 GTSNPN and CDR2 SVGIG (reference sequence). CDR3 amino acids: CAWSAGDAYEQYF. The CDR3, as DNA: TGTGCCTGGAGTGCGGGGGACGCCTACGAGCAGTACTTC.

CDR3 in DNA: TGTGCCAGCAGAACAGGGGCGAACACCGGGGAGCTGTTTTTT. This translates into CASRTGANTGELFF. J is TRBJ2-2 and V is TRBV6-4; 7 bases line up with TRBD1. Trimming took 6 bases from V and 0 from J; bases not matched to a gene: 1. The germline CDR1 and CDR2 sequences are MRHNA and SNTAGT. The CDR3 has 14 amino acids.

The genes are TRBV30 and TRBJ1-2, with 7 bases aligning to TRBD1. The CDR3 loop spans 15 amino acids. Trimming at V came to 1 base and at J to 4 bases, leaving 9 bases not matched to a gene. Germline CDR1 is GTSNPN and CDR2 is SVGIG (reference sequence). The CDR3 sequence is CAWSDPTGPSYGYTF. As DNA, the CDR3 is TGTGCCTGGAGTGATCCGACAGGGCCGAGCTATGGCTACACCTTC. Complete variable domain (other parts from reference TRBV30 and TRBJ1-2): SQTIHQWPATLVQPVGSPLSLECTVEGTSNPNLYWYRQAAGRGLQLLFYSVGIGQISSEVPQNLSASRPQDRQFILSSKKLLLSDSGFYLCAWSDPTGPSYGYTFGSGTRLTVV.

This clone was picked up one time. The rearrangement joins TRBV14 to TRBJ1-1; 7 bases are shared with TRBD1. CDR3 length: 14 amino acids. Germline V gene data show CDR1 as SGHDN and CDR2 as FVKESK. With 5 bases clipped from V and 3 bases from J, the junction kept 6 bases outside the gene matches. The DNA of the CDR3 is TGTGCCAGCAGCGGGCGGACAGGCGACACTGAAGCTTTCTTT. It is translated as CASSGRTGDTEAFF.

This chain connects TRBV30 to TRBJ2-6; tentative D call: TRBD2 (5 bases). CDR3 length: 13 amino acids. Germline V lookup: CDR1 GTSNPN, CDR2 SVGIG (reference sequence). Trimming left V 7 bases short and J 0 bases short, with 7 bases between. The CDR3 loop is CALGSSGANVLTF. The CDR3 nucleotides read TGTGCCTTGGGGAGCTCTGGGGCCAACGTCCTGACTTTC.

This chain uses TRBV5-1 with TRBJ2-5; maybe TRBD1 (5 bases). This CDR3 has 15 residues. Germline V lookup: CDR1 SGHRS, CDR2 YFSETQ. V lost 4 bases, J lost 1 base, and 14 bases lay in between. CDR3 sequence (DNA): TGCGCCAGCAGCGTACTGACAGACTCCCAAGAGACCCAGTACTTC. Protein product: CASSVLTDSQETQYF.

V is TRBV6-6 and J is TRBJ2-1; D not certain. Germline CDR1 MNHNY, CDR2 SVGAGI (reference sequence). The CDR3 totals 13 residues. Trimming took 8 bases from V and 0 from J, leaving 8 bases between them. CDR3 loop: CASARSSYNEQFF. In nucleotides, the CDR3 is TGTGCCAGCGCCCGGAGCTCCTACAATGAGCAGTTCTTC.

The J gene is TRBJ2-7, the V gene TRBV27; perhaps TRBD1 as D (6 bases). Trimming took 3 bases from V and 5 from J, leaving 11 bases between them. The length of the CDR3 is 13 residues. Germline V gives CDR1 MNHEY, CDR2 SMNVEV (reference sequence). The DNA of the CDR3 is TGTGCCAGCAGTTTTCACAGGGCCGACGAGCAGTACTTC. As protein: CASSFHRADEQYF.